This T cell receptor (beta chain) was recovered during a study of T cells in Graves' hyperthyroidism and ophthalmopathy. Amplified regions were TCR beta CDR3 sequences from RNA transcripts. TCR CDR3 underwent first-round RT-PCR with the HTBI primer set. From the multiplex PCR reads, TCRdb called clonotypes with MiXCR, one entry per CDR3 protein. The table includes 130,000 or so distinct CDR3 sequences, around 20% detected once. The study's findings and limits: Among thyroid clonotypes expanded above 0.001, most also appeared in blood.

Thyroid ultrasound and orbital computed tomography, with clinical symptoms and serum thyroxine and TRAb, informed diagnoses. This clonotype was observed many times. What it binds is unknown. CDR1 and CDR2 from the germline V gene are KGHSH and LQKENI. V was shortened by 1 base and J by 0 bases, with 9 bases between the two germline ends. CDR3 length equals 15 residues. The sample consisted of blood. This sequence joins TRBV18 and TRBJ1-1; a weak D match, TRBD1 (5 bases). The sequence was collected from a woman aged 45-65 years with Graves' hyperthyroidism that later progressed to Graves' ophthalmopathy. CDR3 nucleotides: TGTGCCAGCTCACCACGGGAGGGGTTGAACACTGAAGCTTTCTTT. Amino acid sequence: CASSPREGLNTEAFF.